This T cell receptor beta chain originates from a study of regulatory T cells in long-lasting Graves disease. Regarding time point: persistent/refractory GD, antithyroid drugs over 5 years with positive TRAb. RNA from PBMCs was the source of the TCR library. In building TCR beta libraries, iRepertoire HTBI primers were used together with Arm-PCR of CDR3 regions. TCRdb independently ran MiXCR on the multiplex PCR reads; one entry per CDR3 protein. This sample yields fewer than 450,000 distinct CDR3 sequences, of which under 25% are seen a single time; 20% to 25% belongs to the top ten. The CDR3 extends over 14 amino acids. Unmatched junction bases numbered 7, after V lost 5 bases and J lost 5 bases. Looked up from germline, CDR1 is SEHNR and CDR2 is FQNEAQ (reference sequence).

The J gene is TRBJ2-5, the V gene TRBV7-9; TRBD1 matches 8 bases. Specimen: peripheral blood mononuclear cells (PBMCs), collected when the disease was refractory, from a patient treated with antithyroid drugs. The sequence came from a female donor with Graves disease. The CDR3: CASSPRGPGETQYF. CDR3 coding DNA: TGTGCCAGCAGCCCCAGGGGGCCTGGGGAGACCCAGTACTTC.